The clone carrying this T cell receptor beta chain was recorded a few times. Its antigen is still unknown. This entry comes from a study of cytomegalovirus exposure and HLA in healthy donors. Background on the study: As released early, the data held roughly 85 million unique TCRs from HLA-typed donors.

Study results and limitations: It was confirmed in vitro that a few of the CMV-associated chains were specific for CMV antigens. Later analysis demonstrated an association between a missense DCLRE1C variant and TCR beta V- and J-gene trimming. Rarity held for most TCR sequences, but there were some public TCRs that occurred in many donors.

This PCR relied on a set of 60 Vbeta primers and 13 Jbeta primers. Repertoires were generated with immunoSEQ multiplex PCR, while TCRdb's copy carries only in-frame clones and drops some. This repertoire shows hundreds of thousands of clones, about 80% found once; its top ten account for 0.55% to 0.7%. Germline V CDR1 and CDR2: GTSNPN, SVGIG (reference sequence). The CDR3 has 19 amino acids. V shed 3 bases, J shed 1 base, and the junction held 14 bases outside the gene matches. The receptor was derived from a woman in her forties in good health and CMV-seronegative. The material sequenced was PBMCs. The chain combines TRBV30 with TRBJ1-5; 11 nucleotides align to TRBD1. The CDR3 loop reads CAWSPWGQGVPGSNQPQHF. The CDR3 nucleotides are TGTGCCTGGAGCCCTTGGGGACAGGGGGTCCCTGGGAGCAATCAGCCCCAGCATTTT.